The T cell receptor beta chain described here comes from a study of human T cells and chemical hapten exposure. Overall study context: Donors were sensitized with 2% DPC on the upper inner arm.

Time point in this sample: pre-sensitization, week 0. Indicated treatment: therapeutic diphenylcyclopropenone sensitization with weekly scalp DPC. CDR1 and CDR2 (germline): MDHEN, SYDVKM. The CDR3 spans 14 residues. The V gene end was trimmed by 5 bases and the J gene end by 1 base; junction bases not matched to a gene: 4. In the original workflow: A per-sample median of around 100,000 TCRs was observed, with a range of roughly 20,000 to 750,000. One entry per CDR3 protein results from TCRdb running MiXCR on the RACE reads. TCRdb's processing, not the authors' own work, is the source of the V and J calls. Of around 300,000 distinct CDR3 sequences detected, 5.5% appear once; the ten largest clones hold under 9.5%.

The clonotype was recovered from a woman between 18 and 29 years old with alopecia areata. Some clones in this sample may be carry-over from other donors' samples. The V call is TRBV28, the J call TRBJ1-1; 7 bases are a match to TRBD1. Sample: whole blood, taken in connection with sensitization to the hapten diphenylcyclopropenone (DPC). The CDR3 protein is CASSMGQWNTEAFF. The CDR3 region has the DNA TGTGCCAGCAGTATGGGACAGTGGAACACTGAAGCTTTCTTT.